The present entry profiles one T cell receptor (beta chain) with its context. This specimen belongs to a study of control samples from healthy donors and cancer patients. Profiled with immunoSEQ multiplex PCR; TCRdb holds only in-frame clones, not every one. This sample has roughly 92,000 clones; 86% occur once, and the top ten carry roughly 1.2%. This CDR3 comprises 15 residues. V shed 2 bases and J 6 bases; nucleotides not matched to a gene: 6. Germline V CDR1 and CDR2: MDHEN, SYDVKM. The chain carries TRBV28 and TRBJ2-1; 8 positions match TRBD1. The TCR comes from a woman aged 45-60 years in good health. The specimen was blood. CDR3: CASSLLGQGLNEQFF. The CDR3 DNA reads TGTGCCAGCAGTTTACTAGGACAGGGACTCAATGAGCAGTTCTTC. The entire variable domain, with the rest obtained from reference TRBV28 and TRBJ2-1, is as follows: DVKVTQSSRYLVKRTGEKVFLECVQDMDHENMFWYRQDPGLGLRLIYFSYDVKMKEKGDIPEGYSVSREKKERFSLILESASTNQTSMYLCASSLLGQGLNEQFFGPGTRLTVL.